The entry below describes one TCR beta chain. Its antigen remains unidentified. This table comes from immunoSEQ multiplex PCR, and its TCRdb copy is limited to in-frame clones, with some not included. The sample contains over 8,000 clones, about three quarters of which appear only once. The CDR3 is 13 residues long. V dropped 4 bases and J dropped 1; count of bases not matched to a gene: 1. The source of the sample is a study of vaccination effects on CD4 cells after COVID-19. General observations from the study: Recruitment yielded few convalescent patients, and the study had no early post-infection timepoints.

Once cultured for 10 days, the cells underwent separation to obtain CD4+ T cells. Participants were given two doses of BNT162b2 or mRNA-1273 vaccine. This sample comprised CD4+ T cells from PBMCs cultured without peptide, obtained after COVID-19 vaccination. The chain couples TRBV12-3 or TRBV12-4 to TRBJ2-7, with TRBD1 matching over 7 bases. The TCR sequence derives from a human donor who received a COVID-19 vaccine. The CDR3 protein is CASSSTGSYEQYF. CDR3 coding DNA: TGTGCCAGCAGTTCGACAGGGTCCTACGAGCAGTACTTC.